This section outlines one T cell receptor beta chain sequence together with its context. Its specific antigen is unknown. It has no much larger one-base neighbor in the sample; base qualities were not kept. CDR1 and CDR2 are drawn from the germline V gene: MGHRA, YSYEKL. V lost 0 bases and J lost 4 bases; the stretch between them is 10 bases long. The CDR3 has 15 amino acids, counting the end cysteine and phenylalanine. Solely the CDR3 DNA is kept, with 45 bases framed from the first base. The data were obtained in a study of shared clonotypes between healthy human individuals (dated by TCRdb to 2020 to 2022). At the level of the whole study: The cohort comprised two women and a few men aged 18 to 49 years. Per donor, leukapheresis produced somewhere between about 0.85 and 8.9 billion PBMCs. To increase sequencing depth and limit assay-specific biases, different laboratories used diverse techniques to prepare libraries and sequence TCR repertoires. The study deeply sequenced blood TCR repertoires of five healthy adults to estimate repertoire size and the extent of clonotype sharing between individuals. For each donor, CD4 naive and CD4 memory were each given three plates, CD8 naive was given two plates, and CD8 memory was given one plate.

CD8 naive samples were CD45RO-negative cells positively selected for CCR7, giving a CD45RA+CCR7+ population that excluded TemRA cells. Donors were healthy HIV-negative adults with no recently reported acute infections or vaccinations. Every donor was a Caucasian adult living in Nashville, Tennessee, USA. Blood was obtained by leukapheresis, after which PBMCs were separated by Ficoll-Histopaque density gradient centrifugation and cryopreserved in liquid nitrogen vapor phase. Analytical flow cytometry was used to check the purity and quantity of every magnetically sorted T cell population. Each sorted fraction had its genomic DNA isolated and then quantified by UV absorbance on a Nanodrop 2000c. Results the study describes overall, beyond this receptor: When four donors were compared, the shared fraction of clonotypes was about 5.5% for naive CD4, over 3% for naive CD8, about 2.4% for memory CD4, and under 0.5% for memory CD8. Even with the large sequencing depth, rarefaction of the sorted-subset datasets indicated that sequencing was incomplete. The genetic and exposure-history diversity represented was limited by the small number of donors. Sampling was restricted to blood, and TCR repertoires in tissue are likely to differ from TCR repertoires in blood. Estimated clonotype richness was generally larger for naive than for memory subsets. Higher generation probabilities were observed for clonotypes shared by all four sorted-subset donors than for non-shared clonotypes. Pairwise subsampling led to the expectation that sequencing depth would affect the degree of clonotype sharing among donors.

TCR CDR3 regions were amplified from genomic DNA by multiplex PCR using the deep immunoSEQ assay. For each cell subset, the extracted genomic DNA was distributed evenly across all wells of several immunoSEQ 96-well plates, and each plate served as one replicate. For sorted subsets, each replicate PCR was loaded with around 220 ng genomic DNA, equivalent to approximately 27,000 T cell genomes. Purified libraries were measured with a Qubit 3.0 fluorometer, size-checked on a Bioanalyzer 2100, and measured again with the KAPA Library Quantification kit. Each immunoSEQ 96-well plate was sequenced on its own single-read 150-cycle Illumina NextSeq 550 flow cell. Under the source paper's analysis protocol: The immunoSEQ output contained only junctional sequences without quality scores, so filtering could not match that applied to full-length reads. Sequences were annotated with PyIR, a Python wrapper for IgBLAST v1.9, using IMGT germline references to assign V/J genes and CDR3. Reads with weak V/J assignments (E-value above 1e-6), missing CDR3, stop codons, out-of-frame junctions, or ambiguous translated residues were removed. V3J clonotypes were defined as sequences sharing the same inferred V gene, J gene, and CDR3 amino acid sequence. To compute the percentage overlap between repertoires, the number of shared unique clonotypes was divided by the size of the smaller repertoire. Repertoire richness was assessed with RTK rarefaction, the Chao1 estimator, and Recon v2.1 estimates of unobserved clonotypes. For all TCRbeta clonotypes obtained by the gDNA method from a few donors, generation probabilities were computed with OLGA. The source is immuneACCESS, and TCRdb retained only in-frame sequences with V and J called. Part of the clones is not carried over; for the studies checked, unresolved V genes explain less than half of this, and the remainder is unexplained. D and trimming were read from the DNA, whereas the V and J calls and clone size are those reported in that table. The sample includes a few million clones, with over 85% observed a single time. Less than 2% of the sample is held by the ten biggest clonotypes.

The rearranged segments are TRBV4-1 and TRBJ1-3; the D gene is unclear. Material for sequencing was naive CD8+ T cells from PBMCs. The sample's cell subset or site label, in plain terms: CD45RA+CCR7+. The sequence came from a man aged 18 to 29 in good health. Some clones in this sample may be carry-over from other donors' samples. This receptor carries the CDR3 CASSQDRYQGNTIYF. The nucleotides are TGCGCCAGCAGCCAAGACAGGTACCAGGGAAACACCATATATTTT.